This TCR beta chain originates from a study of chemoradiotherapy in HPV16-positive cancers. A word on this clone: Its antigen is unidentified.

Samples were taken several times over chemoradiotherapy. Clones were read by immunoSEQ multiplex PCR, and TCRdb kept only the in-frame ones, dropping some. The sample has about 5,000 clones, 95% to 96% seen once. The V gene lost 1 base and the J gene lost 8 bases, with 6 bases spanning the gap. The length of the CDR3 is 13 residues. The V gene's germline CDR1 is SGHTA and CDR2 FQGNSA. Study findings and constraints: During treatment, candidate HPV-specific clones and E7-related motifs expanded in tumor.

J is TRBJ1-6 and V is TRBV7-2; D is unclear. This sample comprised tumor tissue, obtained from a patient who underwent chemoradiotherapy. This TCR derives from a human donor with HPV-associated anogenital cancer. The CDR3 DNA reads TGTGCCAGCAGCTTAGACAGCCATTCACCCCTCCACTTT. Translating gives CASSLDSHSPLHF.